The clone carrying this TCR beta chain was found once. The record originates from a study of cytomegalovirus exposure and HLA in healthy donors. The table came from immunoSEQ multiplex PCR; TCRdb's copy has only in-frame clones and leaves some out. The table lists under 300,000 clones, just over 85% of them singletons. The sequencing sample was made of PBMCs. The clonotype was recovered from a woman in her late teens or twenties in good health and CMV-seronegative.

This CDR3 reads CASSTRQGRGTYEQYF. DNA of the CDR3: TGTGCCAGCAGCACCAGACAGGGCCGGGGAACCTACGAGCAGTACTTC. The chain has TRBV7-9 and TRBJ2-7; 7 nucleotides align to TRBD1. Trimming removed 5 bases from V and 2 bases from J; junction bases left unmatched: 12. Germline V gene data show CDR1 as SEHNR and CDR2 as FQNEAQ (reference sequence). The CDR3 spans 16 residues.